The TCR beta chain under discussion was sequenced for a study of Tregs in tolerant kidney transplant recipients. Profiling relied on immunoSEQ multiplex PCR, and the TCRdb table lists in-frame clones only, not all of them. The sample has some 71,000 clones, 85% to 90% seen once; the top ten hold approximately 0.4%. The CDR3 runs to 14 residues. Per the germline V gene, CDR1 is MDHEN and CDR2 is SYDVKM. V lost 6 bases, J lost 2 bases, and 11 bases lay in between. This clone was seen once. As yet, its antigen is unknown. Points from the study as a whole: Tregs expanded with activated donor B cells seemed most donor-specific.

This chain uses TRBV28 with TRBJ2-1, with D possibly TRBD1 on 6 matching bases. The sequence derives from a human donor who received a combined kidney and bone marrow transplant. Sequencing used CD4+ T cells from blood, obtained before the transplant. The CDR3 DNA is TGTGCCAGCAGGGCAGGGGTCCCCTACAATGAGCAGTTCTTC. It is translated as CASRAGVPYNEQFF.